One sample yielded the 30 T cell receptor beta chains listed below, sequenced in a study of human T cells and chemical hapten exposure. TCRdb processed the RACE reads anew with MiXCR; each CDR3 protein has one entry. The sample records about 120,000 distinct CDR3 sequences, around an eighth being singletons. Time point denoted: patch test 1, 2 weeks after DPC sensitization. The treatment was: therapeutic diphenylcyclopropenone sensitization with weekly scalp DPC. The sample consisted of whole blood, taken in connection with sensitization to the hapten diphenylcyclopropenone (DPC). The receptor set was obtained from a woman aged 45-65 years with alopecia areata. Some clones in this sample may be carry-over from other donors' samples.

The chain links TRBV25-1 to TRBJ1-1; a possible D gene is TRBD1 (5 bases). Between the trimmed V and J ends, which lost 3 bases and 1 base, there was a span of 9 bases. Germline V gene data show CDR1 as MGHDK and CDR2 as SYGVNS. This CDR3 contains 14 residues. This chain's CDR3 is CASSEGGANTEAFF. Written as DNA, the CDR3 is TGTGCCAGCAGTGAGGGTGGGGCGAACACTGAAGCTTTCTTT.

Notes on this clonotype: A much more abundant neighbour one base away suggests this may be a read error. J is TRBJ1-1 and V is TRBV2, with D possibly matching TRBD1 (6 bases). The CDR3 spans 14 residues. V lost 6 bases, J lost 4 bases, and 15 bases lay in between. The germline V gene encodes CDR1 SNHLY and CDR2 FYNNEI. Here the CDR3 reads CASRRDNTITEAFF. The CDR3 DNA sequence: TGTGCCAGCAGGCGGGACAACACGATCACTGAAGCTTTCTTT.

This clonotype was recorded at least ten times. The chain carries TRBV7-9 and TRBJ2-5; perhaps TRBD2 as D (6 bases). Trimming shortened V by 5 bases and J by 4 bases, and 11 bases separated the two germline ends. Looked up from germline, CDR1 is SEHNR and CDR2 is FQNEAQ (reference sequence). CDR3 size: 13 residues. DNA of the CDR3: TGTGCCAGCAGCCCCGCGGGGATAGAGACCCAGTACTTC. Amino acids: CASSPAGIETQYF.

This clonotype was recorded many times. The J gene is TRBJ2-7, the V gene TRBV11-2, with TRBD2 matching over 12 bases. The CDR3 consists of 15 residues. The germline CDR1 and CDR2 sequences are SGHAT and FQNNGV. V lost 5 bases to trimming and J lost 2 bases; unmatched junction nucleotides: 4. Written as DNA, the CDR3 is TGTGCCAGCAGCCATGGACTAGCGGGAACCTACGAGCAGTACTTC. Amino acids: CASSHGLAGTYEQYF.

A word on this clonotype: A single base separates this from a much larger clone, so it may be a read error. This chain uses TRBV4-2 with TRBJ2-1, with no clear D. CDR1 and CDR2 (germline): LGHNA, YNFKEQ. This CDR3 is 16 amino acids long. The CDR3 reads CASSPHTSSSYKEQFF. The CDR3 DNA reads as TGTGCCAGCAGCCCCCATACCAGCAGCTCCTACAAAGAGCAGTTCTTC.

This chain connects TRBV5-5 to TRBJ1-1; maybe TRBD1 (6 bases). CDR1 and CDR2 from the germline V gene are SGHKS and YYEKEE (reference sequence). Trimming stripped 2 bases from V and 5 bases from J, with 13 bases between. The CDR3 totals 14 residues. The chain's CDR3 is CASSFQGYRTEAFF. For the CDR3, the DNA is TGTGCCAGCAGCTTCCAGGGGTATCGAACTGAAGCTTTCTTT. Drawing the rest from reference TRBV5-5 and TRBJ1-1, the complete variable domain is DAGVTQSPTHLIKTRGQQVTLRCSPISGHKSVSWYQQVLGQGPQFIFQYYEKEERGRGNFPDRFSARQFPNYSSELNVNALLLGDSALYLCASSFQGYRTEAFFGQGTRLTVV.

This clonotype showed up just a few times. This chain connects TRBV11-1 to TRBJ1-1; TRBD1 matches 7 bases. V shed 5 bases and J 4 bases; nucleotides not matched to a gene: 7. Per the germline V gene, CDR1 is SGHAT and CDR2 is FQDESV (reference sequence). There are 14 residues in the CDR3. In DNA form, the CDR3 reads TGTGCCAGCAGCCCGACAGGGAGAGGCACTGAAGCTTTCTTT. Translating it yields CASSPTGRGTEAFF.

J is TRBJ1-5 and V is TRBV27; D unclear. V was cut by 2 bases and J by 0 bases, with 8 bases left in between. The CDR3 sequence is 15 residues long. CDR1 MNHEY and CDR2 SMNVEV come from the germline V gene (reference sequence). The CDR3 DNA reads TGTGCCAGCAGTTTAGACGGGTTTAGCAATCAGCCCCAGCATTTT. Protein product: CASSLDGFSNQPQHF.

The chain couples TRBV6-1 to TRBJ2-5; a possible D gene is TRBD1 (6 bases). V lost 4 bases, J lost 7 bases, and 19 bases lay in between. Germline V gene data show CDR1 as MNHNS and CDR2 as SASEGT. The CDR3 covers 15 residues. The CDR3 protein is CASSARTATAVTQYF. The CDR3 DNA sequence: TGTGCCAGCAGTGCGAGGACAGCCACCGCCGTGACCCAGTACTTC.

This clonotype was found a few times. This sequence joins TRBV11-2 and TRBJ2-5, with TRBD2 as a possible D gene (5 bases). CDR3 size: 14 residues. V dropped 5 bases and J dropped 2 bases, with 12 bases sitting between them. From germline, CDR1 is SGHAT and CDR2 FQNNGV. The CDR3 is CASSGGPWQETQYF. The CDR3 DNA is TGTGCCAGCAGCGGAGGACCGTGGCAAGAGACCCAGTACTTC. Full variable domain (remainder filled in from reference TRBV11-2 and TRBJ2-5): EAGVAQSPRYKIIEKRQSVAFWCNPISGHATLYWYQQILGQGPKLLIQFQNNGVVDDSQLPKDRFSAERLKGVDSTLKIQPAKLEDSAVYLCASSGGPWQETQYFGPGTRLLVL.

This clonotype has a handful of counts. The chain combines TRBV20-1 with TRBJ2-7; TRBD1 matches at 8 bases. V lost 6 bases to trimming and J lost 2 bases; unmatched junction nucleotides: 6. CDR1 is DFQATT and CDR2 is SNEGSKA in the germline V gene (reference sequence). The CDR3 runs 13 residues. The CDR3 sequence is CSARGPGAYEQYF. The CDR3 DNA follows: TGCAGTGCCAGGGGGCCGGGTGCCTACGAGCAGTACTTC.

The rearrangement links TRBV12-3 or TRBV12-4 to TRBJ2-3; 7 bases agree with TRBD1. The V segment lost 8 bases and the J segment 8 bases; nucleotides outside the gene matches: 7. CDR3 length: 12 residues. The CDR3: CASLGTDGTQYF. In DNA form, the CDR3 reads TGTGCCAGCCTTGGGACAGATGGTACGCAGTATTTT.

This clonotype was detected a few times. This sequence joins TRBV28 and TRBJ1-1, with D possibly TRBD1 on 6 matching bases. The V and J ends lost 6 bases and 11 bases respectively, with 16 bases between them. Germline V CDR1 and CDR2: MDHEN, SYDVKM. The length of the CDR3 is 12 residues. The CDR3, as DNA: TGTGCCAGCAGCAGACAGGCCCGGGGGGCTTTCTTT. This sequence encodes CASSRQARGAFF.

This clonotype was picked up a small number of times. V is TRBV20-1 and J is TRBJ1-1; D gene uncertain. Trimming took 3 bases from V and 1 from J, leaving 6 bases between them. This CDR3 is built from 12 residues. From germline, CDR1 is DFQATT and CDR2 SNEGSKA (reference sequence). CDR3 region: CSARRANTEAFF. The CDR3 nucleotides are TGCAGTGCTAGGCGGGCGAACACTGAAGCTTTCTTT.

This clonotype was seen a few times. This chain connects TRBV20-1 to TRBJ2-7; TRBD2 might be the D (5 bases). The V and J ends lost 7 bases and 3 bases respectively, with 10 bases between them. Germline V CDR1 and CDR2: DFQATT, SNEGSKA (reference sequence). The CDR3 has 11 amino acids. For the CDR3, the DNA is TGCAGTGTTCTAGGAGGCTACGAGCAGTACTTC. Translated, it gives CSVLGGYEQYF.

About this clonotype itself: A much larger clone sits a single nucleotide away, making a read error possible. This rearrangement joins TRBV5-1 to TRBJ2-3; 7 nucleotides line up with TRBD2. Germline V gives CDR1 SGHRS, CDR2 YFSETQ. CDR3 size: 16 residues. CDR3 loop: CVSSLGLADLSDTQYF. The CDR3 nucleotides read TGCGTCAGCAGCTTGGGCCTAGCGGACCTCTCCGATACGCAGTATTTT.

This clonotype was seen more than once but under ten times. This chain joins TRBV3-1 and TRBJ2-1, with a weak D call TRBD2 (7 bases). The germline V gene encodes CDR1 LGHDT and CDR2 YNNKEL (reference sequence). Trimming removed 4 bases at V and 6 bases at J, with 16 bases between. The CDR3 consists of 15 residues. This CDR3 is CASSPAWGGPNEQFF. CDR3 DNA sequence: TGTGCCAGCAGCCCTGCTTGGGGGGGCCCCAATGAGCAGTTCTTC.

This clonotype was seen at least ten times. CDR3 DNA sequence: TGTGCCAGCAGCCAAGACGCGGGACGGGCAAGCTCCTACGAGCAGTACTTC. Its translation: CASSQDAGRASSYEQYF. The gene calls are TRBV3-1 and TRBJ2-7; perhaps TRBD2 as D (6 bases). CDR3 length: 17 residues. The germline CDR1 and CDR2 sequences are LGHDT and YNNKEL (reference sequence). V lost 0 bases and J 0 bases, leaving 15 bases between the germline ends.

There are a few counts of this clonotype. The J gene is TRBJ2-7, the V gene TRBV29-1; D is unclear. Trimming removed 2 bases from V and 1 base from J, with 9 bases in between. The CDR3 runs to 13 residues. Per germline, CDR1 SQVTM and CDR2 ANQGSEA. The CDR3 sequence is CSVESAASYEQYF. In DNA, the CDR3 is TGCAGCGTTGAATCGGCGGCGTCCTACGAGCAGTACTTC.

The chain couples TRBV6-5 to TRBJ2-7, with D uncertain. The CDR3 contains 14 residues. CDR1 is MNHEY and CDR2 is SVGAGI in the germline V gene. V dropped 6 bases and J dropped 4 bases, with 16 bases sitting between them. The CDR3, as DNA: TGTGCCAGCAGAACTGATCATGGAAGGTACGAGCAGTACTTC. Its translation is CASRTDHGRYEQYF.

This clonotype was observed a handful of times. The chain joins TRBV7-2 to TRBJ1-5; the D gene is possibly TRBD1 (6 bases). V was pared by 5 bases and J by 4 bases, with 9 bases between. CDR1 is SGHTA and CDR2 is FQGNSA in the germline V gene. CDR3 size: 13 residues. The CDR3 here is CASSIQGNQPQHF. The CDR3 bases are TGTGCCAGCAGCATACAGGGTAATCAGCCCCAGCATTTT.

The chain recombines TRBV14 with TRBJ1-2; D uncertain. Trimming shortened V by 3 bases and J by 2 bases, and 10 bases separated the two germline ends. Germline CDR1 and CDR2: SGHDN and FVKESK. This CDR3 spans 14 amino acids. CDR3 coding DNA: TGTGCCAGCAGCCATTCGAAGGAAAACTATGGCTACACCTTC. Translation gives CASSHSKENYGYTF. Together with reference TRBV14 and TRBJ1-2, the CDR3 gives the full variable domain: EAGVTQFPSHSVIEKGQTVTLRCDPISGHDNLYWYRRVMGKEIKFLLHFVKESKQDESGMPNNRFLAERTGGTYSTLKVQPAELEDSGVYFCASSHSKENYGYTFGSGTRLTVV.

This clonotype occurred a few times. The chain joins TRBV14 to TRBJ2-1; 7 bases are a match to TRBD1. Losses at the gene ends were 4 bases for V and 14 bases for J; bases not matched to a gene: 8. The CDR3 is 12 residues long. Germline-derived CDR1 and CDR2 are SGHDN and FVKESK. Here the CDR3 reads CASSRNRDREFF. In nucleotides, the CDR3 is TGTGCCAGCAGCCGAAACCGGGACAGAGAGTTCTTC.

The chain combines TRBV7-6 with TRBJ2-5, with unresolved D. Germline lookup yields CDR1 SGHVS and CDR2 FNYEAQ. The CDR3 totals 13 residues. The V end was cut by 6 bases, the J end by 5 bases, with 13 bases between. The CDR3 protein is CASSRGIGETQYF. The CDR3 DNA is TGTGCCAGCAGTCGAGGCATCGGCGAGACCCAGTACTTC.

The chain recombines TRBV14 with TRBJ1-2, with D unresolved. CDR3 length: 13 amino acids. Germline CDR1 and CDR2: SGHDN and FVKESK. V dropped 4 bases and J dropped 3 bases, with 9 bases sitting between them. Here the CDR3 reads CASSPRTDYGYTF. The DNA for the CDR3 is TGTGCCAGCAGCCCCCGGACGGACTATGGCTACACCTTC.

This clonotype was observed many times. The genes are TRBV10-3 and TRBJ2-7, with D hard to call. Trimming shortened V by 2 bases and J by 0 bases, and 11 bases separated the two germline ends. This CDR3 has 15 amino acids. CDR1 is ENHRY, CDR2 SYGVKD, per germline. The CDR3 loop reads CAISESPLSSYEQYF. The CDR3 coding sequence is TGTGCCATCAGTGAGAGCCCGCTCAGCTCCTACGAGCAGTACTTC.

This clonotype was recorded at least ten times. V gene TRBV20-1 combines with J gene TRBJ2-7; tentatively, D is TRBD2 (7 bases). The CDR3 totals 13 residues. V was shortened by 3 bases and J by 2 bases, with 11 bases between the two germline ends. Per germline, CDR1 DFQATT and CDR2 SNEGSKA (reference sequence). CDR3 DNA sequence: TGCAGTGCTAGTGGGGGGGCCGCCTACGAGCAGTACTTC. Encoded protein: CSASGGAAYEQYF.

This clonotype was observed at least ten times. The chain uses TRBV6-6 and TRBJ1-1; no clear D gene. CDR1 is MNHNY, CDR2 SVGAGI, per germline (reference sequence). The V and J ends lost 3 bases and 0 bases respectively, with 5 bases between them. This CDR3 comprises 13 residues. CDR3 protein: CASSYTVNTEAFF. DNA for the CDR3: TGTGCCAGCAGTTATACAGTGAACACTGAAGCTTTCTTT.

This clonotype was recorded at least ten times. The rearrangement joins TRBV6-5 to TRBJ2-3; tentative D call: TRBD1 (5 bases). CDR3 size: 15 residues. Trimming pared 2 bases from V and 5 bases from J, leaving 14 bases between. The germline CDR1 and CDR2 sequences are MNHEY and SVGAGI. CDR3 sequence reads: CASSYGSGMGDTQYF. The CDR3 DNA follows: TGTGCCAGCAGTTACGGGTCAGGGATGGGAGATACGCAGTATTTT.

The chain joins TRBV7-2 to TRBJ2-2; D is unresolved. The germline gives CDR1 SGHTA, CDR2 FQGNSA. The CDR3 runs 15 residues. Between the trimmed V and J ends, which lost 2 bases and 2 bases, there was a span of 9 bases. The CDR3 bases are TGTGCCAGCAGCTTACTACGGAGTAACACCGGGGAGCTGTTTTTT. Translating gives CASSLLRSNTGELFF.